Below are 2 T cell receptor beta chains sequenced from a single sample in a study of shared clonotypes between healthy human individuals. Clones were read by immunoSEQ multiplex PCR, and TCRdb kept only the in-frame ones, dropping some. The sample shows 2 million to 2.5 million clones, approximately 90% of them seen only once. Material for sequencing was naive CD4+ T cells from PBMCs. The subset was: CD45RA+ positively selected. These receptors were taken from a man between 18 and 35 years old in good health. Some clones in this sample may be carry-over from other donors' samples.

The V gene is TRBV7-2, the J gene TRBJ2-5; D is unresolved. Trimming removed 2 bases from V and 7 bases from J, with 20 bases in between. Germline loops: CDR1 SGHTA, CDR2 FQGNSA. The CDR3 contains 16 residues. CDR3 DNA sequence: TGTGCCAGCAGCTTAAGAAGGAGTCCGTATGGGATGACCCAGTACTTC. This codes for CASSLRRSPYGMTQYF.

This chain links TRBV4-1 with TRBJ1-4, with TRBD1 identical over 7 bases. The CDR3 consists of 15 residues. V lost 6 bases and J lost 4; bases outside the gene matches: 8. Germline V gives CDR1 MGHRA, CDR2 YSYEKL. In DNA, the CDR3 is TGCGCCAGCAGTGGTCAGGGGGGATATAATGAAAAACTGTTTTTT. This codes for CASSGQGGYNEKLFF.